The next 16 T cell receptor beta chains were all read from a single sample in a study of blood T cell dynamics during melanoma immunotherapy. Some clones are missing from TCRdb's copy, which holds only in-frame ones; the method was immunoSEQ multiplex PCR. The sample lists approximately 20,000 clones; around nine tenths were seen once. Specified time point: week 3, after first cycle of checkpoint inhibitor. Sequenced material: blood, taken from a patient treated with checkpoint blockade. The receptors derive from a human donor with melanoma.

The rearrangement uses TRBV5-1 and TRBJ2-3; D remains ambiguous. The V gene lost 0 bases and the J gene lost 2 bases, with 4 bases spanning the gap. CDR1 is SGHRS and CDR2 is YFSETQ in the germline V gene. The CDR3 is made up of 13 amino acids. CDR3 residues: CASSLAVTDTQYF. The CDR3, as DNA: TGCGCCAGCAGCTTGGCCGTCACAGATACGCAGTATTTT.

The gene calls are TRBV2 and TRBJ2-7; the match to TRBD2 covers 9 bases. CDR3 length: 15 amino acids. CDR1 is SNHLY and CDR2 is FYNNEI in the germline V gene. V shed 2 bases, J shed 5 bases, and the junction held 7 bases outside the gene matches. The CDR3 loop is CASSEMASGTHEQYF. The CDR3 DNA reads as TGTGCCAGCAGTGAAATGGCTAGCGGGACCCACGAGCAGTACTTC. The whole variable domain, remainder taken from reference TRBV2 and TRBJ2-7, is EPEVTQTPSHQVTQMGQEVILRCVPISNHLYFYWYRQILGQKVEFLVSFYNNEISEKSEIFDDQFSVERPDGSNFTLKIRSTKLEDSAMYFCASSEMASGTHEQYFGPGTRLTVT.

The rearrangement links TRBV5-1 to TRBJ2-3; D not resolved. V was shortened by 7 bases and J by 2 bases, with 14 bases between the two germline ends. The CDR3 covers 14 residues. Looked up from germline, CDR1 is SGHRS and CDR2 is YFSETQ. The CDR3 region has the DNA TGCGCCAGCTACGGCGGCGGATACACAGATACGCAGTATTTT. It encodes CASYGGGYTDTQYF. Full variable domain (rest looked up from reference TRBV5-1 and TRBJ2-3): KAGVTQTPRYLIKTRGQQVTLSCSPISGHRSVSWYQQTPGQGLQFLFEYFSETQRNKGNFPGRFSGRQFSNSRSEMNVSTLELGDSALYLCASYGGGYTDTQYFGPGTRLTVL.

This chain links TRBV5-1 with TRBJ2-1, with D tentatively TRBD1 (7 bases). The length of the CDR3 is 15 residues. The germline gives CDR1 SGHRS, CDR2 YFSETQ. The V and J ends lost 4 bases and 4 bases respectively, with 15 bases between them. The CDR3 nucleotides read TGCGCCAGCAGCCACGCGGGACAGATATACAATGAGCAGTTCTTC. Translating gives CASSHAGQIYNEQFF.

The chain links TRBV7-8 to TRBJ2-1; weak D call: TRBD2 (5 bases). Germline-derived CDR1 and CDR2 are SGHVS and FQNEAQ. Between the trimmed V and J ends, which lost 5 bases and 2 bases, there was a span of 16 bases. CDR3 length equals 16 residues. CDR3 sequence reads: CASSPNRQAAYNEQFF. For the CDR3, the DNA is TGTGCCAGCAGCCCAAATCGACAAGCGGCCTACAATGAGCAGTTCTTC.

This clone has just a few counts. The chain couples TRBV2 to TRBJ1-4; D is ambiguous. The CDR3 is 13 amino acids. Looked up from germline, CDR1 is SNHLY and CDR2 is FYNNEI. V was clipped by 2 bases and J by 4 bases, with 5 bases between them. The CDR3 coding sequence is TGTGCCAGCAGTGAACGGATTAATGAAAAACTGTTTTTT. It codes for CASSERINEKLFF.

The V gene is TRBV4-1, the J gene TRBJ2-3, with 10 positions matching TRBD2. The V and J ends lost 0 bases and 0 bases, in that order; junction bases with no gene match: 9. CDR3 size: 19 residues. CDR1 is MGHRA, CDR2 YSYEKL, per germline. CDR3: CASSQDTPGLALSTDTQYF. The DNA for the CDR3 is TGCGCCAGCAGCCAAGACACCCCGGGACTAGCGTTAAGCACAGATACGCAGTATTTT.

The J gene is TRBJ1-2, the V gene TRBV9; 10 bases align to TRBD1. The CDR3 length is 17 residues. V lost 4 bases and J lost 3; bases outside the gene matches: 12. In germline, CDR1 is SGDLS, CDR2 YYNGEE. DNA of the CDR3: TGTGCCAGCAGCACTCAAGCCGGGACAGGGGTCTACTATGGCTACACCTTC. It yields the protein CASSTQAGTGVYYGYTF.

This sequence joins TRBV5-4 and TRBJ2-2; D gene unclear. Germline V gives CDR1 SGHNT, CDR2 YYREEE (reference sequence). The CDR3 consists of 15 residues. The V end was cut by 1 base, the J end by 0 bases, with 7 bases between. This CDR3 is CASSLQYPNTGELFF. DNA for the CDR3: TGTGCCAGCAGCTTGCAGTACCCGAACACCGGGGAGCTGTTTTTT.

The chain has TRBV5-4 and TRBJ2-7; TRBD2 matches at 9 bases. Germline V gives CDR1 SGHNT, CDR2 YYREEE (reference sequence). V was clipped by 3 bases and J by 11 bases; unmatched bases: 9. The CDR3 has 13 amino acids. CDR3: CASSSSGTDRKYF. In DNA form, the CDR3 reads TGTGCCAGCAGCTCTAGCGGGACCGATAGAAAGTACTTC.

The V call is TRBV6-4, the J call TRBJ1-2; D gene ambiguous. V was clipped by 2 bases and J by 2 bases, with 12 bases between them. This CDR3 contains 15 residues. The germline V gene encodes CDR1 MRHNA and CDR2 SNTAGT. The CDR3 is CASSDTEVANYGYTF. CDR3 coding DNA: TGTGCCAGCAGTGACACGGAAGTCGCAAACTATGGCTACACCTTC.

The rearrangement uses TRBV7-7 and TRBJ2-1; a possible D gene is TRBD1 (5 bases). The CDR3 loop spans 15 amino acids. Per the germline V gene, CDR1 is SSHAT and CDR2 is FNYEAQ (reference sequence). The V and J ends lost 3 bases and 0 bases respectively, with 9 bases between them. CDR3 bases: TGTGCCAGCAGCTTGGGGCTGAGCTCCTACAATGAGCAGTTCTTC. Translating gives CASSLGLSSYNEQFF. The full variable domain, rest sourced from reference TRBV7-7 and TRBJ2-1, is GAGVSQSPRYKVTKRGQDVTLRCDPISSHATLYWYQQALGQGPEFLTYFNYEAQPDKSGLPSDRFSAERPEGSISTLTIQRTEQRDSAMYRCASSLGLSSYNEQFFGPGTRLTVL.

CDR3 sequence reads: CASSYSTSRHEQFF. As DNA, the CDR3 is TGTGCCAGCAGTTACTCGACTAGTCGGCATGAGCAGTTCTTC. The V and J genes are TRBV6-5 and TRBJ2-1; tentatively, D is TRBD2 (6 bases). CDR1 is MNHEY, CDR2 SVGAGI, per germline. This CDR3 has 14 residues. Between the trimmed V and J ends, which lost 0 bases and 8 bases, there was a span of 11 bases.

This clone was seen a few times. The rearrangement uses TRBV28 and TRBJ1-5; D uncertain. From germline, CDR1 is MDHEN and CDR2 SYDVKM. V dropped 3 bases and J dropped 2 bases, with 8 bases sitting between them. The length of the CDR3 is 14 residues. CDR3 coding DNA: TGTGCCAGCAGTTTCGGGTGGGGCAATCAGCCCCAGCATTTT. Translated, it gives CASSFGWGNQPQHF.

This chain joins TRBV5-8 and TRBJ2-6; D is undetermined. Trimming took off 4 bases at V and 3 bases at J, with 11 bases between the two ends. The CDR3 is 15 amino acids. CDR1 and CDR2 from the germline V gene are SGHTS and YDEGEE. CDR3 nucleotide sequence: TGTGCCAGCAGCGGTAAGATTGGTGGGGCCAACGTCCTGACTTTC. It codes for CASSGKIGGANVLTF.

The chain has TRBV5-6 and TRBJ2-1, with TRBD2 identical over 7 bases. The junction had 7 bases not matched to a gene; V was cut back by 4 bases and J by 0 bases. Germline V gives CDR1 SGHDT, CDR2 YYEEEE. This CDR3 is 16 amino acids long. CDR3 protein: CASSRLAGSSYNEQFF. Written as DNA, the CDR3 is TGTGCCAGCAGCCGACTAGCTGGGAGCTCCTACAATGAGCAGTTCTTC.